The 31 T cell receptor beta chains below were found in one sample sequenced in a study of cytomegalovirus exposure and HLA in healthy donors. Profiling relied on immunoSEQ multiplex PCR, and the TCRdb table lists in-frame clones only, not all of them. This sample has 70,000 to 80,000 clones; about 94% occur once, and the top ten carry roughly 3.2%. Specimen: PBMCs. All receptors derive from a woman aged 18-29 years in good health and CMV-seropositive.

This chain uses TRBV7-9 with TRBJ1-6; 7 nucleotides agree with TRBD1. Per germline, CDR1 SEHNR and CDR2 FQNEAQ (reference sequence). The CDR3 extends over 14 amino acids. Trimming at V came to 8 bases and at J to 7 bases, leaving 8 bases not matched to a gene. CDR3 DNA sequence: TGTGCCAGCTCAAAGCGACAGGGAAATTCACCCCTCCACTTT. Its translation: CASSKRQGNSPLHF.

V usage is TRBV7-9 and J usage is TRBJ1-3; 7 positions agree with TRBD1. After removal of 3 bases from V and 0 bases from J, the junction contained 5 bases not matched to a gene. Germline V gene lookup returns CDR1 SEHNR and CDR2 FQNEAQ (reference sequence). The CDR3 runs to 16 residues. CDR3 sequence reads: CASSLRGTDSGNTIYF. In nucleotides, the CDR3 is TGTGCCAGCAGCTTGAGGGGGACAGACTCTGGAAACACCATATATTTT.

The rearrangement links TRBV9 to TRBJ1-2; tentatively, D is TRBD1 (6 bases). The CDR3 has 18 amino acids. V dropped 4 bases and J dropped 4 bases, with 26 bases sitting between them. CDR1 SGDLS and CDR2 YYNGEE come from the germline V gene. The CDR3 nucleotides read TGTGCCAGCAGCTCAACATATCAGCGGGGGGGGCCGGTCTATGGCTACACCTTC. This encodes CASSSTYQRGGPVYGYTF.

V is TRBV30 and J is TRBJ1-5, with D perhaps matching TRBD1 (6 bases). The ends were cut back, 3 bases at V and 6 bases at J, with 12 bases in the middle. The CDR3 contains 13 residues. Germline CDR1 and CDR2: GTSNPN and SVGIG (reference sequence). In DNA, the CDR3 is TGTGCCTGGAGCAAGGTAGGGGGTCAGCCCCAGCATTTT. Its protein is CAWSKVGGQPQHF.

The V call is TRBV5-1, the J call TRBJ2-5, with 10 bases fitting TRBD2. V dropped 3 bases and J dropped 4; count of bases not matched to a gene: 12. Germline V CDR1 and CDR2: SGHRS, YFSETQ. The CDR3 is 17 amino acids. CDR3 sequence reads: CASSSSSGGRLGETQYF. Written as DNA, the CDR3 is TGCGCCAGCAGCTCTTCTAGCGGGGGCAGGCTGGGAGAGACCCAGTACTTC. The full variable domain, with the rest looked up from reference TRBV5-1 and TRBJ2-5, is KAGVTQTPRYLIKTRGQQVTLSCSPISGHRSVSWYQQTPGQGLQFLFEYFSETQRNKGNFPGRFSGRQFSNSRSEMNVSTLELGDSALYLCASSSSSGGRLGETQYFGPGTRLLVL.

This clone is medium-sized. This chain joins TRBV4-2 and TRBJ2-7; TRBD1 aligns across 11 bases. V lost 3 bases and J lost 4; bases outside the gene matches: 5. Per the germline V gene, CDR1 is LGHNA and CDR2 is YNFKEQ. The CDR3 covers 15 residues. For the CDR3, the DNA is TGTGCCAGCAGCCACCGGGACAGGGGGGAATACGAGCAGTACTTC. It encodes CASSHRDRGEYEQYF.

The V call is TRBV6-5, the J call TRBJ1-2, with a possible D match to TRBD1 (5 bases). CDR3 size: 13 residues. With 8 bases removed from V and 5 bases from J, the gap between germline ends came to 15 bases. The germline CDR1 and CDR2 sequences are MNHEY and SVGAGI. CDR3 loop: CASARQTDYGYTF. The CDR3 DNA reads as TGTGCCAGCGCCAGACAGACTGATTATGGCTACACCTTC.

This chain connects TRBV11-2 to TRBJ2-1; 12 nucleotides line up with TRBD2. In germline, CDR1 is SGHAT, CDR2 FQNNGV. This CDR3 is built from 15 residues. V lost 4 bases, J lost 7 bases, and 5 bases stayed unmatched. This CDR3 is CASSSLAGGWNEQFF. The CDR3 coding sequence is TGTGCCAGCAGCTCACTAGCGGGGGGTTGGAATGAGCAGTTCTTC.

The count of this clone is one. The chain couples TRBV19 to TRBJ2-7, with TRBD1 as a possible D gene (6 bases). The length of the CDR3 is 13 residues. Germline loops: CDR1 LNHDA, CDR2 SQIVND (reference sequence). The germline V and J ends were trimmed by 1 base and 4 bases, with 8 bases remaining between them. The CDR3 reads CASSIVGGYEQYF. Written as DNA, the CDR3 is TGTGCCAGTAGTATAGTAGGGGGATACGAGCAGTACTTC.

The rearrangement uses TRBV6-5 and TRBJ1-4, with D uncertain. V was trimmed by 1 base and J by 0 bases, leaving 6 bases between them. Germline V gene data show CDR1 as MNHEY and CDR2 as SVGAGI. This CDR3 is 15 amino acids long. The CDR3 DNA reads TGTGCCAGCAGTTACTTCAGTGCAACTAATGAAAAACTGTTTTTT. Protein product: CASSYFSATNEKLFF.

The chain recombines TRBV14 with TRBJ2-1; D is undetermined. This CDR3 has 14 amino acids. Trimming left V 4 bases short and J 5 bases short, with 12 bases between. The germline V gene encodes CDR1 SGHDN and CDR2 FVKESK. CDR3 region: CASSLMKLNNEQFF. CDR3 DNA: TGTGCCAGCAGCCTCATGAAGCTCAACAATGAGCAGTTCTTC.

The V gene is TRBV28, the J gene TRBJ1-4; perhaps TRBD1 as D (6 bases). This CDR3 has 12 amino acids. Germline CDR1 reads MDHEN; CDR2 reads SYDVKM. V was trimmed by 11 bases and J by 4 bases, leaving 11 bases between them. The CDR3 sequence is CAAGAGNEKLFF. In DNA, the CDR3 is TGTGCCGCGGGGGCGGGTAATGAAAAACTGTTTTTT.

J is TRBJ1-1 and V is TRBV28, with a weak D call TRBD1 (5 bases). This CDR3 has 13 residues. Germline V lookup: CDR1 MDHEN, CDR2 SYDVKM. Trimming took off 5 bases at V and 10 bases at J, with 17 bases between the two ends. The CDR3 is CASSKPQQRGAFF. DNA for the CDR3: TGTGCCAGCAGTAAGCCGCAGCAAAGGGGAGCTTTCTTT.

V and J are TRBV4-1 and TRBJ1-1; D is possibly TRBD1 (5 bases). The germline gives CDR1 MGHRA, CDR2 YSYEKL. This CDR3 has 15 residues. With 0 bases removed from V and 5 bases from J, the gap between germline ends came to 13 bases. The CDR3 protein is CASSQDRQGGTEAFF. The CDR3 nucleotides read TGCGCCAGCAGCCAAGATCGGCAGGGAGGAACTGAAGCTTTCTTT.

V and J are TRBV6-1 and TRBJ2-5, with D possibly matching TRBD1 (6 bases). Trimming removed 6 bases from V and 0 bases from J, with 11 bases in between. This CDR3 is built from 14 residues. Germline V gives CDR1 MNHNS, CDR2 SASEGT. The DNA for the CDR3 is TGTGCCAGCAGGGACAGAACGTACCAAGAGACCCAGTACTTC. As protein: CASRDRTYQETQYF.

Here the CDR3 DNA reads TGTGCCAGCAGCCTACTAGGACTACTATACAATGAGCAGTTCTTC. Its protein product is CASSLLGLLYNEQFF. The V gene is TRBV4-2, the J gene TRBJ2-1; D possibly corresponds to TRBD2 (6 bases). CDR1 is LGHNA and CDR2 is YNFKEQ in the germline V gene. The CDR3 loop spans 15 amino acids. Between the trimmed V and J ends, which lost 4 bases and 4 bases, there was a span of 14 bases.

The CDR3 region has the DNA TGCGCCAGCAGCTATGGACAGGCTCAGGGGTACGAGCAGTACTTC. Translated: CASSYGQAQGYEQYF. J is TRBJ2-7 and V is TRBV5-1, with 7 positions matching TRBD1. CDR1 SGHRS and CDR2 YFSETQ come from the germline V gene. V lost 3 bases to trimming and J lost 4 bases; unmatched junction nucleotides: 10. This CDR3 is 15 amino acids long.

The V and J genes are TRBV5-1 and TRBJ2-5, with 11 bases lining up with TRBD2. Germline lookup yields CDR1 SGHRS and CDR2 YFSETQ. The CDR3 runs to 14 residues. V trimming: 6 bases; J trimming: 5 bases; junction bases outside the gene matches: 6. The CDR3 here is CASTETSGEETQYF. CDR3 nucleotide sequence: TGCGCCAGCACCGAGACTAGCGGGGAGGAGACCCAGTACTTC.

V gene TRBV7-6 combines with J gene TRBJ1-1, with TRBD1 as a possible D gene (5 bases). Trimming removed 5 bases at V and 5 bases at J, with 15 bases between. The germline CDR1 and CDR2 sequences are SGHVS and FNYEAQ. The CDR3 contains 14 residues. CDR3 sequence: CASSPGSAGTEAFF. CDR3 DNA: TGTGCCAGCAGCCCGGGCTCGGCAGGGACTGAAGCTTTCTTT.

The chain recombines TRBV5-1 with TRBJ2-1, with D perhaps matching TRBD1 (6 bases). CDR1 is SGHRS, CDR2 YFSETQ, per germline. CDR3 length: 16 residues. Trimming removed 1 base from V and 5 bases from J, with 16 bases in between. In DNA form, the CDR3 reads TGCGCCAGCAGCTTGATTACAGGGTTGGGAGACAATGAGCAGTTCTTC. Its protein product is CASSLITGLGDNEQFF.

This clone was counted once. This rearrangement joins TRBV28 to TRBJ1-1; no reliable D call. CDR1 and CDR2 from the germline V gene are MDHEN and SYDVKM. The V end lost 7 bases, the J end lost 3 bases, and 12 bases lay between the germline ends. This CDR3 comprises 13 residues. The CDR3 DNA reads TGTGCCAGCACCCAGGCAGAGTACACTGAAGCTTTCTTT. It yields the protein CASTQAEYTEAFF.

This chain joins TRBV5-4 and TRBJ1-6; 9 bases are a match to TRBD1. This CDR3 contains 13 residues. Germline V gene data show CDR1 as SGHNT and CDR2 as YYREEE (reference sequence). Losses at the gene ends were 7 bases for V and 9 bases for J; bases not matched to a gene: 5. The CDR3 spells CASGDRATSPLHF. Written as DNA, the CDR3 is TGTGCCAGCGGGGACAGGGCGACTTCACCCCTCCACTTT.

V gene TRBV20-1 combines with J gene TRBJ2-7; D may be TRBD2 (5 bases). The germline gives CDR1 DFQATT, CDR2 SNEGSKA (reference sequence). The CDR3 has 11 residues. V gave up 4 bases and J gave up 4 bases, with 8 bases separating them. In nucleotides, the CDR3 is TGCAGTGCTATCTCGGGGTACGAGCAGTACTTC. Protein: CSAISGYEQYF.

The rearrangement joins TRBV7-2 to TRBJ2-7; D perhaps matches TRBD2 (5 bases). Trimming took off 1 base at V and 0 bases at J, with 7 bases between the two ends. In germline, CDR1 is SGHTA, CDR2 FQGNSA. The CDR3 runs 14 residues. The CDR3: CASSLGRISYEQYF. As DNA, the CDR3 is TGTGCCAGCAGCTTAGGGAGGATCTCCTACGAGCAGTACTTC.

The chain carries TRBV28 and TRBJ2-2; D is possibly TRBD2 (6 bases). Germline V gene data show CDR1 as MDHEN and CDR2 as SYDVKM. CDR3 length equals 17 residues. V gave up 1 base and J gave up 6 bases, with 18 bases separating them. The CDR3 coding sequence is TGTGCCAGCAGTTTATTGAACTACCGGGAGTGGGCCGGGGAGCTGTTTTTT. Its translation is CASSLLNYREWAGELFF. Full variable domain (outside the CDR3, taken from reference TRBV28 and TRBJ2-2): DVKVTQSSRYLVKRTGEKVFLECVQDMDHENMFWYRQDPGLGLRLIYFSYDVKMKEKGDIPEGYSVSREKKERFSLILESASTNQTSMYLCASSLLNYREWAGELFFGEGSRLTVL.

The chain is built from TRBV2 and TRBJ2-7; no firm D call. This CDR3 is 12 amino acids long. CDR1 is SNHLY, CDR2 FYNNEI, per germline. The germline V and J ends were trimmed by 3 bases and 2 bases, with 5 bases remaining between them. The CDR3 DNA reads as TGTGCCAGCAGTGACCGAGCCTACGAGCAGTACTTC. This translates into CASSDRAYEQYF.

The chain is built from TRBV5-6 and TRBJ1-2; a possible D gene is TRBD1 (6 bases). The CDR3 has 13 residues. Looked up from germline, CDR1 is SGHDT and CDR2 is YYEEEE. V gave up 1 base and J gave up 8 bases, with 12 bases separating them. In nucleotides, the CDR3 is TGTGCCAGCAGCTTGTTCGCAGGGGAAGGCTACACCTTC. Residues: CASSLFAGEGYTF.

The chain uses TRBV27 and TRBJ2-7; TRBD2 agrees at 7 bases. The length of the CDR3 is 14 residues. Germline CDR1 is MNHEY and CDR2 is SMNVEV (reference sequence). V lost 8 bases to trimming and J lost 3 bases; unmatched junction nucleotides: 10. CDR3 nucleotides: TGTGCCAGCGCGCGGGGGAACAACTACTACGAGCAGTACTTC. Translating it yields CASARGNNYYEQYF.

This chain uses TRBV7-8 with TRBJ2-7; possible D gene TRBD1, 5 bases. The CDR3 is 14 amino acids. The V end was cut by 1 base, the J end by 3 bases, with 10 bases between. Germline V gene lookup returns CDR1 SGHVS and CDR2 FQNEAQ. The CDR3 loop reads CASSLGNRIYEQYF. The CDR3 coding sequence is TGTGCCAGCAGCTTAGGAAACAGGATCTACGAGCAGTACTTC.

The chain links TRBV7-8 to TRBJ1-1; a possible D gene is TRBD1 (5 bases). V dropped 4 bases and J dropped 0 bases, with 6 bases sitting between them. The CDR3 covers 13 residues. The germline gives CDR1 SGHVS, CDR2 FQNEAQ. The CDR3 DNA sequence: TGTGCCAGCAGCTCCAGGGTGAACACTGAAGCTTTCTTT. Translated, it gives CASSSRVNTEAFF.

This chain links TRBV6-1 with TRBJ1-1; 7 positions agree with TRBD1. This CDR3 spans 14 amino acids. In germline, CDR1 is MNHNS, CDR2 SASEGT. The V gene end was trimmed by 6 bases and the J gene end by 8 bases; junction bases not matched to a gene: 12. CDR3 in DNA: TGTGCCAGCAGACTTGGGACAGTCGCAACGGAAGCTTTCTTT. Translation gives CASRLGTVATEAFF.